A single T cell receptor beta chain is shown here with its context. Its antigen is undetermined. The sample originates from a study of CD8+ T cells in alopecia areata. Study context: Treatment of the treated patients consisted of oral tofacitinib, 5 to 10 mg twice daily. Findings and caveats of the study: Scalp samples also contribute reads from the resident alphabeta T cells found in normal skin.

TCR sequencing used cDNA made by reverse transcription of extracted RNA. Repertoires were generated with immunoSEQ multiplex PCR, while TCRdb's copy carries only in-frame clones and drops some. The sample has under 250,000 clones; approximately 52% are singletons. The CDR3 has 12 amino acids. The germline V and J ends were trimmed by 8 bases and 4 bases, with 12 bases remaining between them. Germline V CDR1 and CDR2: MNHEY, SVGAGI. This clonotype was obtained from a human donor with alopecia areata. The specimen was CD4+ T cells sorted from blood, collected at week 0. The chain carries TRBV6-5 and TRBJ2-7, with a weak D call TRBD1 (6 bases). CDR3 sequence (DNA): TGTGCCAGCCGCGGACAGTCGTACGAGCAGTACTTC. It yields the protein CASRGQSYEQYF.